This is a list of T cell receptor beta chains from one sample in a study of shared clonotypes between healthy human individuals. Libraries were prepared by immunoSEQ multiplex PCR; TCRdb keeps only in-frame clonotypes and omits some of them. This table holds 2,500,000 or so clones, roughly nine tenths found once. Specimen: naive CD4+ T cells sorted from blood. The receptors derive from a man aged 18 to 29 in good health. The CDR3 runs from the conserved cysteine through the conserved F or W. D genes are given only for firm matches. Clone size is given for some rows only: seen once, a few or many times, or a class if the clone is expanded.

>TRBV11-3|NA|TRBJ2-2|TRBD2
CASSSPGTSGTPNTGELFF
TGTGCCAGCAGCTCCCCCGGGACTAGCGGGACCCCCAACACCGGGGAGCTGTTTTTT
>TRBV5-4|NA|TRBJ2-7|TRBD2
CASSLGLAGQRYEQYF
TGTGCCAGCAGCTTGGGACTAGCGGGACAAAGGTACGAGCAGTACTTC
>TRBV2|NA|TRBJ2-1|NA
CASSGQLLGGNEQFF
TGTGCCAGCAGTGGTCAACTTTTGGGGGGCAATGAGCAGTTCTTC
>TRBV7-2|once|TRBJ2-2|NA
CASSLWGVAVNTGELFF
TGTGCCAGCAGCTTATGGGGAGTAGCGGTCAACACCGGGGAGCTGTTTTTT
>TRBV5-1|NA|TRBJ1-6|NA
CASSLAGARYNSPLHF
TGCGCCAGCAGCTTGGCTGGGGCCCGATATAATTCACCCCTCCACTTT
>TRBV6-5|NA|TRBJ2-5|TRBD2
CASLAGAAPGETQYF
TGTGCCAGCCTAGCGGGGGCCGCCCCCGGGGAGACCCAGTACTTC
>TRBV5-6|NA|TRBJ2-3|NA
CASSLYSTDTRYF
TGTGCCAGCAGCTTGTATAGCACAGATACGCGGTATTTT
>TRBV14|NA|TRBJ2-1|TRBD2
CASSQDATSGYNEQFF
TGTGCCAGCAGCCAAGACGCGACTAGCGGCTACAATGAGCAGTTCTTC
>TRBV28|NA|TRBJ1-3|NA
CASSENTIYF
TGTGCCAGCAGTGAAAACACCATATATTTT
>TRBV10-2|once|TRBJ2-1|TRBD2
CASSGRTSSHEQFF
TGCGCCAGCAGTGGGCGGACTAGCAGCCATGAGCAGTTCTTC
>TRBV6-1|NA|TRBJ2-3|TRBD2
CASSEWAGGGTDTQYF
TGTGCCAGCAGTGAATGGGCGGGGGGCGGCACAGATACGCAGTATTTT
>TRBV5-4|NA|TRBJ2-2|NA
CASSLAGVTGELFF
TGTGCCAGCAGCTTGGCGGGGGTCACCGGGGAGCTGTTTTTT
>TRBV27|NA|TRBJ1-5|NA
CASSPLDSNQPQHF
TGTGCCAGCAGCCCTCTCGATAGCAATCAGCCCCAGCATTTT
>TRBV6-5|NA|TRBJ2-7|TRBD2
CASSYRGREQYF
TGTGCCAGCAGTTACCGCGGGAGGGAGCAGTACTTC
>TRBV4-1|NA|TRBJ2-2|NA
CASSRPPGGGLISGELFF
TGCGCCAGCAGCCGACCCCCAGGGGGGGGCCTGATCTCCGGGGAGCTGTTTTTT
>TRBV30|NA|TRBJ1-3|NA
CAWNRETGNTIYF
TGTGCCTGGAATAGGGAAACTGGAAACACCATATATTTT
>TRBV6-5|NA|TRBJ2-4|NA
CASSYGGIGKNIQYF
TGTGCCAGCAGTTACGGCGGGATCGGTAAAAACATTCAGTACTTC
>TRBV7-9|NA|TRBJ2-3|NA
CASSLDRRNGADTQYF
TGTGCCAGCAGCCTAGACAGGAGAAATGGGGCAGATACGCAGTATTTT
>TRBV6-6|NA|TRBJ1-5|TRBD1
CASSKPTGGVEPQHF
TGTGCCAGCAGCAAACCTACAGGGGGCGTTGAGCCCCAGCATTTT
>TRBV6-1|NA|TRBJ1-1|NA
CASGRESWDTEAFF
TGTGCCAGCGGGAGGGAATCTTGGGACACTGAAGCTTTCTTT
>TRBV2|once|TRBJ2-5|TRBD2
CASGGLAGGQETQYF
TGTGCCAGCGGCGGACTAGCGGGGGGCCAAGAGACCCAGTACTTC
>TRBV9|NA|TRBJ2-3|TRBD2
CASSVAGGSGGRSSTDTQYF
TGTGCCAGCAGCGTAGCGGGTGGTAGCGGGGGGCGATCTAGCACAGATACGCAGTATTTT
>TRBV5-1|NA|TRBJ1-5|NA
CASSLRGGIDQPQHF
TGCGCCAGCAGCTTAAGGGGCGGGATAGATCAGCCCCAGCATTTT
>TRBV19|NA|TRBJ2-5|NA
CASRGAETQYF
TGTGCCAGTAGGGGTGCGGAGACCCAGTACTTC
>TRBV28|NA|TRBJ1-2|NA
CASSLLQELYGYTF
TGTGCCAGCAGTTTACTGCAGGAGCTCTATGGCTACACCTTC
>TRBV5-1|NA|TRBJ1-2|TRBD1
CASSWTGARYGYTF
TGCGCCAGCAGCTGGACAGGGGCGAGGTATGGCTACACCTTC
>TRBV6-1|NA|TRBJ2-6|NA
CASIPTSGANVLTF
TGTGCCAGCATCCCGACCTCTGGGGCCAACGTCCTGACTTTC
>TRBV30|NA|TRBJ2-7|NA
CAWSGGRVDEQYF
TGTGCCTGGAGTGGGGGCAGGGTGGACGAGCAGTACTTC
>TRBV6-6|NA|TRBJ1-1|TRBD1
CASSTTGYTEAFF
TGTGCCAGCAGTACGACAGGGTACACTGAAGCTTTCTTT
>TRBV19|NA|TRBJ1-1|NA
CASSIGHRVRDTEAFF
TGTGCCAGTAGTATAGGTCACCGGGTACGGGACACTGAAGCTTTCTTT
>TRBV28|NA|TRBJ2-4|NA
CASSTSTAVAKNIQYF
NA
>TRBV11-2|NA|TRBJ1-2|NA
CASSFSDGLYGYTF
TGTGCCAGCAGCTTCTCGGACGGACTATATGGCTACACCTTC
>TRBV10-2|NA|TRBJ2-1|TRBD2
CASSERAGVGEQFF
TGCGCCAGCAGTGAGCGAGCGGGGGTGGGGGAGCAGTTCTTC
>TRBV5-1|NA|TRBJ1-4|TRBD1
CASSYRQGPNEKLFF
TGCGCCAGCAGCTACCGACAGGGGCCAAATGAAAAACTGTTTTTT
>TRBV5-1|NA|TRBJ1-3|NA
CASSSGPPSGNTIYF
TGCGCCAGCAGCTCCGGACCTCCCTCTGGAAACACCATATATTTT
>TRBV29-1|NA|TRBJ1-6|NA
CSASYGSSYNSPLHF
TGCAGCGCCTCATACGGGAGCTCCTATAATTCACCCCTCCACTTT
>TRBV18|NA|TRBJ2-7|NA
CASSHNRQASYEQYF
TGTGCCAGCTCCCATAACCGACAGGCCTCCTACGAGCAGTACTTC
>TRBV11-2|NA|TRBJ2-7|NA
CASSLAPIGYEQYF
TGTGCCAGCAGCTTAGCCCCGATTGGGTACGAGCAGTACTTC
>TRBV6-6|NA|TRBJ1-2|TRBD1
CASYGTTGNNYGYTF
TGTGCCAGCTACGGTACGACAGGGAACAACTATGGCTACACCTTC
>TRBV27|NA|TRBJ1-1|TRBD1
CASSTPGQGVNTEAFF
TGTGCCAGCAGTACTCCGGGACAGGGGGTGAACACTGAAGCTTTCTTT
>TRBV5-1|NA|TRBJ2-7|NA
CASSLELNVRVKEQYF
TGCGCCAGCAGCTTGGAGTTGAACGTCAGGGTAAAAGAGCAGTACTTC
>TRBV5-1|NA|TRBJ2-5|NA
CASSLDSVGTQYF
TGCGCCAGCAGCTTGGATTCAGTGGGGACCCAGTACTTC